This T cell receptor (beta chain) comes out of a study of CXCR3-negative and CXCR3-positive naive CD8 T cells (dated by TCRdb to between 2018 and 2021). For the wider study: In total, roughly 140 million TRB reads were obtained, which works out to roughly 1.5 +/- 0.3 million reads per library. Diversity and physicochemical repertoire analyses were performed on 11 donors pooled from two independent experiments. For the TRBV-TRBJ cluster analysis, the naive subsets came from 5 donors, while the memory cells came from 3 donors.

For this clonotype: Its antigen is unknown.

The research as a whole found: Freshly isolated PBMCs were used for most assays because CXCR3 expression partially decreased after cryopreservation. Within the same donor, TRBV-TRBJ usage looked similar between naive CXCR3-negative and CXCR3-positive cells, but memory cells had distinct patterns. Because surface CD5, which has been linked to self-reactivity in mice, was comparable between naive subsets, TCR interaction strength was also inferred from TRB CDR3 physicochemical properties. TRB CDR3s from CXCR3-positive naive cells showed higher hydrophobicity (lower Kidera factor 4), lower energy, and higher strength and volume indices than CXCR3-negative naive cells. Comparably high repertoire diversity was found in both naive subsets, whereas much lower repertoire diversity was found in memory CD8+ T cells.

These reads were obtained on a NextSeq 550. The Human TCR Profiling Kit (MiLaboratory) was used to prepare UMI-labeled 5' RACE TRB cDNA libraries. The full amount of extracted RNA was used for cDNA synthesis, and the full amount of resulting cDNA was used for PCR amplification. Libraries were prepared in parallel with an identical number of PCR cycles. Processing in the source paper ran as follows. MIGEC and MiXCR extracted about 53,000 +/- 10,000 unique UMI-labeled TRB cDNA molecules per library, requiring at least two reads per UMI. An average of about 40,000 +/- 10,000 functional in-frame TRB CDR3 nucleotide clonotypes without stop codons was found per library. After each sample was downsampled to 5000 UMI-labeled TRB molecules, VDJtools was used to calculate diversity metrics such as normalized Shannon-Wiener and Chao1. For the central five CDR3 residues, VDJtools calculated physicochemical properties weighted by clonotype size, namely interaction energy, strength, volume and Kidera factor 4. TCRdb reprocessed the reads, and each CDR3 protein sequence is entered once, without DNA. TCRdb, not the authors, supplied the V and J calls. The table for this sample lists more than 100,000 distinct CDR3 sequences. The ten largest clones take up over 0.35% of the sample.

The cysteine opens and the phenylalanine closes a CDR3 of 14 amino acids. Only the protein sequence is given. CDR1 is given as ENHRY and CDR2 as SYGVKD, both from the germline V gene. For every CD8+ T cell subset, fewer than 350,000 cells were flow-sorted straight into RLT lysis buffer, and each subset was sorted in triplicate. To exclude memory contaminants, naive CD8+ T cells were stringently defined as CD45RO-CCR7+CD27+CD95-. Using standard density gradient centrifugation, peripheral blood mononuclear cells were isolated from buffy coats. A FACSAria III was used to flow-sort naive CXCR3-negative and CXCR3-positive CD8+ T cells. An RNeasy Mini Kit was used to extract total RNA from the sorted cells.

This clonotype was obtained from a human donor in good health. Some clones in this sample may be carry-over from other donors' samples. This chain is built from TRBV10-3 and TRBJ2-7; the TRBD1 assignment by TCRdb is unverifiable without DNA. Sequenced sample: naive CXCR3+ CD8+ T cells from blood. What this sample's cell subset or site label stands for: CD45RO-CCR7+CD27+CD95- naive CD8+ T cells expressing CXCR3 (TNR3+). For the CDR3, the sequence is CASGVQDRTYEQYF.